This T cell receptor beta chain was sequenced for a study of cytomegalovirus exposure and HLA in healthy donors. Findings and caveats of the study: TCR sequences were mostly rare, though some public TCRs occurred in many donors. When analyzed later, a missense DCLRE1C variant was found to be linked to TCR beta V- and J-gene trimming. Later analysis identified several of the most significant clusters that appeared linked to common viral pathogens.

The PCR employed 60 Vbeta primers together with 13 Jbeta primers. Using immunoSEQ multiplex PCR, the repertoire was profiled, and TCRdb retains in-frame clones only, with some absent. This table holds around 130,000 clones, about 8.6% found once. Germline CDR1 and CDR2: LNHDA and SQIVND (reference sequence). Trimming at V came to 4 bases and at J to 2 bases, leaving 7 bases not matched to a gene. This CDR3 spans 15 amino acids. This clone has only a few counts. Its antigen is currently unknown. This chain connects TRBV19 to TRBJ2-7, with TRBD2 identical over 8 bases. The receptor was isolated from a woman aged 40 to 50 in good health and CMV-seropositive. Sequencing used PBMCs. The CDR3 DNA reads TGTGCCAGTAGTAGTCAAGCGGGGGAGACCTACGAGCAGTACTTC. This codes for CASSSQAGETYEQYF.